The next 14 T cell receptor beta chains were all read from a single sample in a study of CXCR3-negative and CXCR3-positive naive CD8 T cells. Antigens for these TCRs are unknown. All TRB cDNA libraries came from 5' RACE performed with UMI labels. After re-calling the 5' RACE reads, TCRdb lists one entry per CDR3 protein, DNA absent. Here the sample table reports 100,000 to 150,000 distinct CDR3 sequences. Whole-study findings and limits: TRB CDR3s were more hydrophobic in CXCR3-positive than in CXCR3-negative naive cells.

The source material was naive CXCR3+ CD8+ T cells from blood. Indicated subset: CD45RO-CCR7+CD27+CD95- naive CD8+ T cells expressing CXCR3 (TNR3+). Receptors originate from a human donor in good health. Some clones in this sample may be carry-over from other donors' samples.

The rearrangement uses TRBV5-1 and TRBJ2-5. Germline V gene sequence: CDR1 SGHRS, CDR2 YFSETQ. The CDR3 extends over 14 amino acids. Here the CDR3 reads CASSLVESQETQYF.

The chain couples TRBV29-1 to TRBJ2-2; TCRdb's D gene call, TRBD2, goes unchecked for lack of DNA. The CDR3 extends over 17 amino acids. Looked up from germline, CDR1 is SQVTM and CDR2 is ANQGSEA. Here the CDR3 reads CSVEDSLAGANTGELFF.

V usage is TRBV7-9 and J usage is TRBJ2-1; TCRdb lists TRBD2, though no DNA is available to test this call. This CDR3 comprises 17 residues. Germline values: CDR1 SEHNR, CDR2 FQNEAQ (reference sequence). The CDR3 is CASSSNQRGLAANEQFF. Variable domain in full (rest from reference TRBV7-9 and TRBJ2-1): DTGVSQNPRHKITKRGQNVTFRCDPISEHNRLYWYRQTLGQGPEFLTYFQNEAQLEKSRLLSDRFSAERPKGSFSTLEIQRTEQGDSAMYLCASSSNQRGLAANEQFFGPGTRLTVL.

The genes are TRBV7-9 and TRBJ2-5. CDR3 length: 13 amino acids. CDR1 SEHNR and CDR2 FQNEAQ come from the germline V gene (reference sequence). This chain's CDR3 is CASSFNQVETQYF.

The rearrangement links TRBV10-3 to TRBJ2-7. Germline CDR1 is ENHRY and CDR2 is SYGVKD. This CDR3 is built from 11 residues. CDR3 region: CATGETYEQYF.

This chain connects TRBV6-5 to TRBJ2-1. The CDR3 loop spans 15 amino acids. Per the germline V gene, CDR1 is MNHEY and CDR2 is SVGAGI. This chain's CDR3 is CASNSGQFTYNEQFF.

J is TRBJ1-2 and V is TRBV29-1. Germline V CDR1 and CDR2: SQVTM, ANQGSEA. This CDR3 has 13 amino acids. CDR3 sequence reads: CSVEDEVNYGYTF.

CDR3 protein: CAITDPDRFYEQFF. The gene calls are TRBV10-3 and TRBJ2-1; TCRdb returns TRBD1, unconfirmable since there is no DNA. The V gene's germline CDR1 is ENHRY and CDR2 SYGVKD. This CDR3 region has 14 residues.

The chain carries TRBV4-2 and TRBJ2-2. The CDR3 runs to 13 residues. Germline loops: CDR1 LGHNA, CDR2 YNFKEQ. The chain's CDR3 is CASSQMIGGELFF.

The V call is TRBV7-9, the J call TRBJ2-7. Germline CDR1 reads SEHNR; CDR2 reads FQNEAQ (reference sequence). CDR3 length equals 15 residues. CDR3 in amino acids: CASSLGRGIYYEQYF.

The J gene is TRBJ2-5, the V gene TRBV7-9. The germline V gene has CDR1 SEHNR and CDR2 FQNEAQ (reference sequence). The CDR3 loop spans 16 amino acids. The CDR3: CASSSETGQLIETQYF.

CDR3 in amino acids: CASSLGDGYEQYF. V gene TRBV7-6 combines with J gene TRBJ2-7. Germline assignment: CDR1 SGHVS and CDR2 FNYEAQ. The CDR3 length is 13 residues. Together with reference TRBV7-6 and TRBJ2-7, the CDR3 gives the full variable domain: GAGVSQSPRYKVTKRGQDVALRCDPISGHVSLYWYRQALGQGPEFLTYFNYEAQQDKSGLPNDRFSAERPEGSISTLTIQRTEQRDSAMYRCASSLGDGYEQYFGPGTRLTVT.

V usage is TRBV10-3 and J usage is TRBJ1-2; TCRdb picks TRBD1, but there is no DNA to check that call. The CDR3 extends over 13 amino acids. CDR1 ENHRY and CDR2 SYGVKD come from the germline V gene. The CDR3 is CAISESPGKGYTF.

This chain uses TRBV11-2 with TRBJ2-3; TCRdb's D call of TRBD1 is untestable without DNA. The length of the CDR3 is 15 residues. Germline loops: CDR1 SGHAT, CDR2 FQNNGV. The CDR3 loop reads CASSSGPWSTDTQYF.